The entry below gives a single T cell receptor (beta chain) sequence along with its context. This entry belongs to a study of T-cell reconstitution after alpha-beta-depleted transplantation in children. Unique molecular identifiers were used in preparing the TCRbeta library. TCRdb itself ran the PCR reads through MiXCR, one entry per CDR3 protein. The table has about 590,000 distinct CDR3 sequences, 10% to 15% seen once. CDR1 is MDHEN and CDR2 is SYDVKM in the germline V gene. The CDR3 is 15 residues long. V trimming: 7 bases; J trimming: 4 bases; junction bases outside the gene matches: 8. This chain links TRBV28 with TRBJ2-7; TRBD2 matches 12 bases. This receptor was taken from a male patient aged 10-17 years who had a stem cell transplant for acute myeloid leukemia, so the T cells may come from the graft donor. The sequences come from PBMCs, mostly from graft donor cells, collected 360 days after TCRalphabeta/CD19-depleted stem cell transplant. The CDR3 here is CASIPTSGGSYEQYF. In nucleotides, the CDR3 is TGTGCCAGCATTCCGACTAGCGGGGGTTCTTACGAGCAGTACTTC.